What follows describes a single TCR beta chain. No antigen is known for it. One heparinised blood draw averaging roughly 120 mL was given by each donor. CD45RO/CCR7/CD25/CD127/CD95/CD27 staining was used to isolate CD4+ naive, central memory, regulatory and stem cell-like memory cells by sorting. The V end lost 6 bases, the J end lost 0 bases, and 9 bases lay between the germline ends. The CDR3 totals 14 residues. The germline CDR1 and CDR2 sequences are MDHEN and SYDVKM. Every isolated RNA sample was fully reverse transcribed, so sequencing captured expressed TCRB transcripts. The repertoire was sequenced with immunoSEQ multiplex PCR; TCRdb's copy has only in-frame clones and lacks some. The sample carries 130,000 to 150,000 clones, 10% recorded once. This sample was included in a study of beta chain features in type 1 diabetes. Study results and caveats: A moderate, significant TCRB CDR3 shortening appeared in type 1 diabetes across four CD4+ subsets. Insertions at VDJ junctions were less frequent in type 1 diabetes patients. These patients also deleted more nucleotides at the same junctions.

The receptor was isolated from a man between 18 and 29 years old in good health. The specimen was naive CD4+ T cells from blood. The chain combines TRBV28 with TRBJ2-1; the D is unclear. CDR3 sequence: CASSTGSSYNEQFF. CDR3 bases: TGTGCCAGCAGCACCGGGTCCTCCTACAATGAGCAGTTCTTC.